Here is one T cell receptor beta chain with its context. Its antigen remains unidentified. Assay: immunoSEQ multiplex PCR; the TCRdb copy retains only in-frame clones and omits some. The profile shows approximately 98,000 clones, around 68% of them singletons. This specimen comes from a study of shared clonotypes between healthy human individuals. Trimming stripped 0 bases from V and 3 bases from J, with 9 bases between. The germline CDR1 and CDR2 sequences are SGHNT and YENEEA. The CDR3 contains 14 residues. The study, taken as a whole, reports: Generally, estimated richness proved larger in naive subsets than it did in memory subsets.

The sequencing sample was made of memory CD8+ T cells sorted from blood. As for subset: CD45RO+ cells pooled with CCR7-negative TemRA cells. The receptor was derived from a woman in her twenties or thirties in good health. The rearrangement joins TRBV11-3 to TRBJ2-7; D gene unclear. The CDR3 reads CASSLDGRFYEQYF. The CDR3 DNA sequence: TGTGCCAGCAGCTTAGATGGTAGGTTCTACGAGCAGTACTTC.